This T cell receptor beta chain comes out of a study of identical twins (dated by TCRdb to the mid-2010s). With respect to the entire study: To test whether fetal clonotypes persist, the study used deep sequencing on TCR alpha and beta repertoires from monozygotic twins, unrelated adults of various ages, and cord blood. Replicate twin experiments were performed at different times using different library preparation protocols to rule out contamination.

Overall study outcomes, separate from this receptor: Conclusions relied on cross-sectional statistical analysis, since the same donors could not be followed over many years. A weaker excess of twin sharing was found in beta out-of-frame sequences because the signal-to-noise ratio was lowered by fewer shared sequences. Abundant cord blood beta clonotypes had fewer insertions, young adult naive repertoires showed a similar but weaker trend, and memory repertoires showed no such trend. In monozygotic twins, out-of-frame TCR alpha sharing was systematically underestimated by recombination models, although the models agreed with sharing between unrelated individuals. Compared with coincidental sharing between unrelated individuals, out-of-frame TCR alpha sequences shared between twins had an excess of sequences with low generation probability. Zero-insertion analyses could be partly confounded by invariant T cells such as MAIT and iNKT, though diverse VJ usage argued against such confounding for most clonotypes.

Every donor was a healthy Caucasian. Three pairs of female monozygotic twins, all aged about 18 to 30 years, made up the twin cohort. Positive isolation kits from Invitrogen were used to isolate the CD4+ and CD8+ T cell populations. Here V drops 5 bases and J drops 4 bases, and the junction holds 8 bases not matched to any gene. The germline V gene (reference sequence) provides CDR1 DFQATT and CDR2 SNEGSKA. Including the terminal cysteine and phenylalanine, the CDR3 comprises 14 residues. Solely the CDR3 DNA is kept, with 42 bases framed from the first base. Libraries were constructed by 5' RACE. Sequencing was performed on an Illumina HiSeq 2000. A universal primer binding site was added through template switching, and the final cDNA carried a unique molecular identifier so that TCR cDNA molecules could be counted accurately. First-strand cDNA for TCR alpha and beta chains was synthesized from specific primers in the conserved constant-segment region. Each cDNA library was double barcoded, with a SMART-Mk sample barcode plus Illumina barcodes, to control for contamination. TruSeq adapter sequences along with Illumina sample barcodes were introduced in two successive PCR steps. The Illumina HiSeq platform was used with custom primers to sequence TCR alpha and beta cDNA libraries. The paper's processing steps were these. MiGEC processed the raw reads to extract unique molecular identifiers, while MiXCR was used to determine the CDR3 positions. For each individual, recombination models were inferred using an EM algorithm with the repgenHMM and IGoR tools. The analysis of shared clonotypes was done with the tcR package in R, with sharing normalized by the product of cloneset sizes. To study raw recombination free of thymic and clonal selection effects, out-of-frame nonproductive sequences were analyzed. TCRdb handled the public reads itself, with Q25 trimming in fastp and clone calling in MiXCR, and kept productive beta chains. Each CDR3 protein gets just one entry, which takes the most common genes and DNA from the rows behind it. The authors' filters were not applied to this entry. Counted in this sample were about 500,000 distinct CDR3 sequences; 14% of them appeared once. More than 0.8% of the sample rests with the top ten.

There are a few counts of this clonotype. What antigen it recognizes has not been identified. No quality values exist for individual bases; no much larger clone is one base distant. This same sample was also part of a study on yellow fever vaccine responses in identical twins. According to the second study: According to the authors, in identical twins the way T cells responded to vaccination appeared partly convergent and partly personalized. In the study, vaccine-responding T cell clones were precisely tracked in identical twins.

The TCR was taken from a woman in her late teens or twenties in good health. The rearranged chain carries TRBV20-1 and TRBJ2-7, and 10 junctional nucleotides match TRBD1. The sample taken for sequencing was CD4+ T cells sorted from blood. The nucleotide sequence reads as follows: TGCAGTGCTGAGACTGACAGGGGGCGATACGAGCAGTACTTC. It translates to CSAETDRGRYEQYF.